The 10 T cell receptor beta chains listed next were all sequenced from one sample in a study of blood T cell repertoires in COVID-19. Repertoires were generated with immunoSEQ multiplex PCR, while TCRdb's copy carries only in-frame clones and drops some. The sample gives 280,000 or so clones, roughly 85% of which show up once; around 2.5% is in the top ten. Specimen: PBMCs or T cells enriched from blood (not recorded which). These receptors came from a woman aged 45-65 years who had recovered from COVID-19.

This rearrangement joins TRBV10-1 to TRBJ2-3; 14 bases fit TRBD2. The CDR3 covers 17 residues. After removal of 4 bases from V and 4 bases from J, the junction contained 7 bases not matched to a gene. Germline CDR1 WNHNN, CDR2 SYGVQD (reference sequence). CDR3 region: CASSGLAGGPKADTQYF. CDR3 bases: TGCGCCAGCAGTGGACTAGCGGGGGGGCCCAAGGCAGATACGCAGTATTTT.

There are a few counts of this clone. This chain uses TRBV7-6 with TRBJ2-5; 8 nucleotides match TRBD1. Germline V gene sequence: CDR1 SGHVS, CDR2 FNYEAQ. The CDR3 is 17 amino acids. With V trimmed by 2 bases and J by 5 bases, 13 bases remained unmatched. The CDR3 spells CASSLSRAGGDGETQYF. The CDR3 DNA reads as TGTGCCAGCAGCTTAAGCCGGGCAGGGGGCGATGGGGAGACCCAGTACTTC.

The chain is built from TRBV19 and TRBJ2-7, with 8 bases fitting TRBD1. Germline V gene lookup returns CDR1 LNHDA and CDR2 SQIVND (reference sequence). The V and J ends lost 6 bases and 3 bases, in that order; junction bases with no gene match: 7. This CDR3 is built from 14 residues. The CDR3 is CASRRAGGFYEQYF. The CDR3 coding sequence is TGTGCCAGTAGGCGGGCAGGGGGCTTCTACGAGCAGTACTTC. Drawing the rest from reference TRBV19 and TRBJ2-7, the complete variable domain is DGGITQSPKYLFRKEGQNVTLSCEQNLNHDAMYWYRQDPGQGLRLIYYSQIVNDFQKGDIAEGYSVSREKKESFPLTVTSAQKNPTAFYLCASRRAGGFYEQYFGPGTRLTVT.

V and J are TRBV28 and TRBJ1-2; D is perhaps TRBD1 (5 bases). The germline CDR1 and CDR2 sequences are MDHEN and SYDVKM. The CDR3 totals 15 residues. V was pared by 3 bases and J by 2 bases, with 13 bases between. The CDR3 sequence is CASSFIWGSNYGYTF. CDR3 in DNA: TGTGCCAGCAGTTTTATCTGGGGCAGCAACTATGGCTACACCTTC.

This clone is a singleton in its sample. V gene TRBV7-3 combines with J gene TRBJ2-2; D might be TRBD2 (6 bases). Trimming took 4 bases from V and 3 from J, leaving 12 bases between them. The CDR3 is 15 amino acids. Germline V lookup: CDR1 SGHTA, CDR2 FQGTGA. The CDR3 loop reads CASSSFSGDTGELFF. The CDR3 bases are TGTGCCAGCAGCTCCTTTTCGGGGGACACCGGGGAGCTGTTTTTT.

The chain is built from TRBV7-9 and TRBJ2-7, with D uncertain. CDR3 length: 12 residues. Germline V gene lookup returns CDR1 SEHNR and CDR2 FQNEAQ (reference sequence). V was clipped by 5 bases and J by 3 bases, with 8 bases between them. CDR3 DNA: TGTGCCAGCAGCCCCAGTAACTACGAGCAGTACTTC. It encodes CASSPSNYEQYF. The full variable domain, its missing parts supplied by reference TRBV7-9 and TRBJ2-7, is DTGVSQNPRHKITKRGQNVTFRCDPISEHNRLYWYRQTLGQGPEFLTYFQNEAQLEKSRLLSDRFSAERPKGSFSTLEIQRTEQGDSAMYLCASSPSNYEQYFGPGTRLTVT.

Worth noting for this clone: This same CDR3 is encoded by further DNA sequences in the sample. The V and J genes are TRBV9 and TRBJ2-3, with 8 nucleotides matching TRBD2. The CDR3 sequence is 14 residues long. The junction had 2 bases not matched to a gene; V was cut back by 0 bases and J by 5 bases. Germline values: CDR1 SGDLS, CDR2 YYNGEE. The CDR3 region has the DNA TGTGCCAGCAGCGTAGCCGGGGGGGGAGATACGCAGTATTTT. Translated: CASSVAGGGDTQYF. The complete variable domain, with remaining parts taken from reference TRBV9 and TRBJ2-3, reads DSGVTQTPKHLITATGQRVTLRCSPRSGDLSVYWYQQSLDQGLQFLIQYYNGEERAKGNILERFSAQQFPDLHSELNLSSLELGDSALYFCASSVAGGGDTQYFGPGTRLTVL.

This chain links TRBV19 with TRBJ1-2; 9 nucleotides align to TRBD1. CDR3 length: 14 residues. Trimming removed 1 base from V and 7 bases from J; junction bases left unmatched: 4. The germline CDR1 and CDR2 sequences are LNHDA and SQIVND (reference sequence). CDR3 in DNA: TGTGCCAGTAGTATAGCCGGGACAGGGTCTGGCTACACCTTC. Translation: CASSIAGTGSGYTF.

The CDR3 spells CASSGPVVDTQYF. CDR3 bases: TGTGCCAGCAGCGGTCCGGTGGTAGATACGCAGTATTTT. The chain links TRBV9 to TRBJ2-3; D not resolved. Trimming took 3 bases from V and 5 from J, leaving 10 bases between them. CDR1 SGDLS and CDR2 YYNGEE come from the germline V gene. The CDR3 is 13 residues long.

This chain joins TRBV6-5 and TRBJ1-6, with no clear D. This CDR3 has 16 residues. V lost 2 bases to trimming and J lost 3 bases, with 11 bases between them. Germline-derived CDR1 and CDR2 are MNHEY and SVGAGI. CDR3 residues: CASSYHSALYNSPLHF. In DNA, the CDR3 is TGTGCCAGCAGTTACCACAGTGCACTCTATAATTCACCCCTCCACTTT.